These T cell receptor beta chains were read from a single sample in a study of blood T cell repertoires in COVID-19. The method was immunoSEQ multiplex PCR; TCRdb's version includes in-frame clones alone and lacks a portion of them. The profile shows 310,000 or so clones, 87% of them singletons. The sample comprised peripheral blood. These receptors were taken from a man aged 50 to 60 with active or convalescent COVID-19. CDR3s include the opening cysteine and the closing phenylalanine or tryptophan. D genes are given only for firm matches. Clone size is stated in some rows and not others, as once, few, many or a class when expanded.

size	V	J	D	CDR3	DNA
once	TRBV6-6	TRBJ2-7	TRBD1	CASRGTGVYEQYF	TGTGCCAGCAGGGGGACAGGGGTCTACGAGCAGTACTTC
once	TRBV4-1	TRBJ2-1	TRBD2	CASRLLAGSYNEQFF	TGCGCCAGCAGGCTTCTAGCGGGCTCCTACAATGAGCAGTTCTTC
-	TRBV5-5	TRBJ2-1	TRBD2	CASSLTSGTYNEQFF	TGTGCCAGCAGCCTGACTAGCGGGACTTACAATGAGCAGTTCTTC
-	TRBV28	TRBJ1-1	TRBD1	CASSQGQGWMYTEAFF	TGTGCCAGCAGTCAAGGACAGGGGTGGATGTACACTGAAGCTTTCTTT
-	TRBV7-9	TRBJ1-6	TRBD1	CASSPRDRGFSNNSPLHF	TGTGCCAGCAGCCCCCGGGACAGGGGGTTCAGTAATAATTCACCCCTCCACTTT
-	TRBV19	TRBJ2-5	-	CASSISVRQETQYF	TGTGCCAGTAGTATTTCGGTAAGACAAGAGACCCAGTACTTC
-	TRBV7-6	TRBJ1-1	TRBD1	CASSPGTGGVTEAFF	TGTGCCAGCAGCCCGGGGACAGGGGGCGTCACTGAAGCTTTCTTT
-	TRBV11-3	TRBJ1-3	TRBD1	CASSTGTGNGNTIYF	TGTGCCAGCAGCACAGGGACAGGGAATGGAAACACCATATATTTT
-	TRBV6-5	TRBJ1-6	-	CASSYKGAGNNSPLHF	TGTGCCAGCAGTTACAAAGGGGCAGGGAACAATTCACCCCTCCACTTT
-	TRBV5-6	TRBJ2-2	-	CASSYRDTAGGELFF	TGTGCCAGCAGTTACCGGGATACTGCGGGCGGGGAGCTGTTTTTT
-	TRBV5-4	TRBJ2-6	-	CASSFPRAGANVLTF	TGTGCCAGCAGCTTCCCGAGGGCTGGGGCCAACGTCCTGACTTTC
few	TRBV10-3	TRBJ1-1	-	CAISAQKNTEAFF	TGTGCCATCAGTGCCCAGAAGAACACTGAAGCTTTCTTT
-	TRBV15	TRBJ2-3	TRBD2	CATSRVGTSGGRALKDTQYF	TGTGCCACCAGCAGAGTAGGGACTAGCGGGGGGCGCGCCCTTAAAGATACGCAGTATTTT
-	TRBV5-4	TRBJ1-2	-	CASSLDSIYGYTF	TGTGCCAGCAGCTTGGACTCTATCTATGGCTACACCTTC
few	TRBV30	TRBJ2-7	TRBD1	CAWIQGAYEQYF	TGTGCCTGGATTCAGGGGGCCTACGAGCAGTACTTC
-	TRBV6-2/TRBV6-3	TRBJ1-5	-	CASSWRAEQPQHF	TGTGCCAGCAGTTGGAGGGCAGAGCAGCCCCAGCATTTT
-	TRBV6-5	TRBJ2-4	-	CASSSSYGERAIQYF	TGTGCCAGCAGTTCGTCATATGGGGAGAGGGCCATTCAGTACTTC
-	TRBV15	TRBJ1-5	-	CATSRDSGEQPQHF	TGTGCCACCAGCAGAGATTCAGGGGAACAGCCCCAGCATTTT
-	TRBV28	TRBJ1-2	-	CASSLLSRVVDGYTF	TGTGCCAGCAGTTTATTGAGCAGGGTAGTGGATGGCTACACCTTC
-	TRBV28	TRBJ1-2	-	CASTTYYGYTF	TGTGCCAGCACTACCTACTATGGCTACACCTTC
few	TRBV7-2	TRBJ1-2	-	CASSSYDTFGGYTF	TGTGCCAGCAGCTCCTACGACACCTTCGGAGGCTACACCTTC
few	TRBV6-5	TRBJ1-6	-	CASSLQGSNSPLHF	TGTGCCAGCAGTTTACAGGGTTCTAATTCACCCCTCCACTTT
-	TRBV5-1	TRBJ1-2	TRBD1	CASSPRGGTANYGYTF	TGCGCCAGCAGCCCCCGTGGGGGGACAGCCAACTATGGCTACACCTTC
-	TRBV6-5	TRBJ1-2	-	CASSYSKSALYGYTF	TGTGCCAGCAGTTACTCGAAAAGTGCGCTGTATGGCTACACCTTC
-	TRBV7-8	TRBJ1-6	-	CASSYRAPGSYNSPLHF	TGTGCCAGCAGCTACAGGGCCCCAGGGTCCTATAATTCACCCCTCCACTTT
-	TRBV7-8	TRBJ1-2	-	CASSLQVDGYTF	TGTGCCAGCAGCTTACAGGTGGATGGCTACACCTTC
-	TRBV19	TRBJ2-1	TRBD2	CASSSLAGGPNNEQFF	TGTGCCAGTAGTTCGTTGGCGGGGGGGCCAAACAATGAGCAGTTCTTC
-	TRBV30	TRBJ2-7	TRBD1	CAWADRAYEQYF	TGTGCCTGGGCAGACAGGGCCTACGAGCAGTACTTC
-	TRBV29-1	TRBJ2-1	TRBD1	CSAWDSGSYNEQFF	TGCAGCGCGTGGGACAGCGGTTCCTACAATGAGCAGTTCTTC